The source of this TCR beta chain is a study of shared clonotypes between healthy human individuals. Study-level information: For every donor, three CD4 naive, three CD4 memory, two CD8 naive and one CD8 memory plates were used.

Study findings and constraints: Naive subsets typically showed greater estimated richness than memory subsets.

Assay runs were performed at deep level. Per the authors' pipeline: Quality scores were absent from the junction-only immunoSEQ sequences, so filtering differed. Only in-frame clones appear in the TCRdb table, and some are missing; sequencing was by immunoSEQ multiplex PCR. V, J and clone size are those of that table, while D and trimming were read from the DNA. This repertoire shows under 2.5 million clones, just under 95% found once; its top ten account for approximately 0.4%. Concerning this clone: Its antigen remains unknown.

The sample comprised naive CD4+ T cells from PBMCs. Described subset: CD45RA+ positively selected. The receptor was derived from a man between 18 and 35 years old in good health. Some clones in this sample may be carry-over from other donors' samples.

The DNA for the CDR3 is TGTGCCAGCAGCTTATTGGGGGGAGGGCAGGATACGCAGTATTTT. Protein product: CASSLLGGGQDTQYF. V usage is TRBV7-3 and J usage is TRBJ2-3, with TRBD2 matching 7 bases. Trimming at V came to 2 bases and at J to 6 bases, leaving 8 bases not matched to a gene. Germline V gene sequence: CDR1 SGHTA, CDR2 FQGTGA. This CDR3 comprises 15 residues.